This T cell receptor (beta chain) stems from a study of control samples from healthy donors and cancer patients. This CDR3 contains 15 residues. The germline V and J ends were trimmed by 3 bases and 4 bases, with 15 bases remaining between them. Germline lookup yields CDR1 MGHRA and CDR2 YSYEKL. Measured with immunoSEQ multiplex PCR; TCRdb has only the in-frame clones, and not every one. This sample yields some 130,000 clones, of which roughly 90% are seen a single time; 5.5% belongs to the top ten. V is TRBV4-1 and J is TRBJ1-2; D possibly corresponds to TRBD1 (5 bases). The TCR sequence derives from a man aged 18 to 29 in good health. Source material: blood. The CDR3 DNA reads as TGCGCCAGCAGCCACTTCGGCAGGGTCCCCTATGGCTACACCTTC. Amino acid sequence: CASSHFGRVPYGYTF.